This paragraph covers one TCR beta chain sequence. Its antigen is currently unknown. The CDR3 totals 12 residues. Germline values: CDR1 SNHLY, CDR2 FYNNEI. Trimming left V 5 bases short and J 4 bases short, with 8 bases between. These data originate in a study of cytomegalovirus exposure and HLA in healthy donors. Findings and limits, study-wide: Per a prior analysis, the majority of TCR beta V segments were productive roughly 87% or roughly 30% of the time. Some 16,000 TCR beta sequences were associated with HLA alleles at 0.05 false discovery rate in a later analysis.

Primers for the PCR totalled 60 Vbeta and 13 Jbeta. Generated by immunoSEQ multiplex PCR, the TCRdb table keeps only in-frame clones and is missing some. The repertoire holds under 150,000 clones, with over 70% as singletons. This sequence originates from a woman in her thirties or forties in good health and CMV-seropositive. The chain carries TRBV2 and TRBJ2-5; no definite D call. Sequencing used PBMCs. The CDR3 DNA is TGTGCCAGCAGTTTCATTTCAGAGACCCAGTACTTC. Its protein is CASSFISETQYF.